This record looks at one T cell receptor (beta chain) sequence and its context. Source study methods: Reference gene primer amplification yielded estimated nucleated cell counts. Clones were sequenced by immunoSEQ multiplex PCR, and TCRdb holds only the in-frame ones, with some missing. The V and J calls and clone size were taken over from that table, and D and trimming were inferred from the DNA. Among just under 350,000 clones listed, around 88% were seen once. The germline CDR1 and CDR2 sequences are SEHNR and FQNEAQ (reference sequence). The CDR3 consists of 13 residues. Trimming took 2 bases from V and 4 from J, leaving 8 bases between them. This record comes from a study of blood T cell repertoires in COVID-19. Study in general: Nucleic acid was either cDNA or gDNA, and it came from T cells, B-cell-depleted T cells, or PBMCs.

The chain employs TRBV7-9 and TRBJ1-2, with a tentative D call TRBD1 (6 bases). This clonotype was sampled from a man aged 30-40 years with active or convalescent COVID-19. The sequenced sample consisted of peripheral blood. CDR3 amino acids: CASSLRDIYGYTF. CDR3 bases: TGTGCCAGCAGCTTAAGGGACATCTATGGCTACACCTTC.